One sample yielded the 4 T cell receptor beta chains listed below, sequenced in a study of spatial heterogeneity in lung cancer. Each CDR3 protein is one row after TCRdb ran MiXCR on the 5' RACE reads. The data contain about 14,000 distinct CDR3 sequences, about 9.4% of them singletons. Time point in this sample: sample taken at primary tumor resection. Material for sequencing was whole RNA from tumor, nontumor lung or frozen PBMC, left unsorted. The sample consisted of PBMCs, taken at surgery. The receptor source for this set is a male donor with early-stage non-small cell lung cancer.

The chain couples TRBV28 to TRBJ1-1; TRBD1 matches 9 bases. Germline V lookup: CDR1 MDHEN, CDR2 SYDVKM. This CDR3 is built from 13 residues. V lost 3 bases and J lost 5; bases outside the gene matches: 1. CDR3 coding DNA: TGTGCCAGCAGTTTCGGGACAGGGACTGAAGCTTTCTTT. Translated: CASSFGTGTEAFF.

Comments on this clonotype: A read error may be the cause here, since a much bigger clone is one base away. The chain recombines TRBV7-2 with TRBJ2-1, with a tentative D call TRBD2 (5 bases). The CDR3 has 13 residues. Per germline, CDR1 SGHTA and CDR2 FQGNSA. Trimming took 5 bases from V and 3 from J, leaving 8 bases between them. The CDR3 coding sequence is TGTGCCAGCAGCCCCGGGATCTACAATGAGCAGTTCTTC. As protein: CASSPGIYNEQFF.

The chain employs TRBV10-3 and TRBJ2-1; a weak D match, TRBD1 (6 bases). Trimming stripped 2 bases from V and 11 bases from J, with 10 bases between. Germline V gene data show CDR1 as ENHRY and CDR2 as SYGVKD. CDR3 size: 12 residues. The chain's CDR3 is CAISEQGPQQFF. The CDR3 coding sequence is TGTGCCATCAGTGAGCAGGGGCCCCAGCAGTTCTTC.

The chain links TRBV10-3 to TRBJ2-7; 8 bases agree with TRBD2. The V segment lost 10 bases and the J segment 5 bases; nucleotides outside the gene matches: 10. The CDR3 extends over 13 amino acids. Per germline, CDR1 ENHRY and CDR2 SYGVKD. DNA of the CDR3: TGTGCCACCCTCCCGGGGGGGAACCACGAGCAGTACTTC. Protein sequence: CATLPGGNHEQYF.